The 5 T cell receptor beta chains given below trace back to one sample, sequenced in a study of Graves' ophthalmopathy and Graves' hyperthyroidism. Investigators amplified TCR beta CDR3 regions from RNA transcripts. First-round RT-PCR used HTBI primers; second-round multiplex PCR followed. TCRdb re-derived calls from the multiplex PCR reads in MiXCR, one entry per CDR3 protein. The sample holds 650,000 to 900,000 distinct CDR3 sequences, roughly 40% seen once. The sequenced sample consisted of peripheral blood. The receptors come from an adult man with Graves' ophthalmopathy.

A word on this clonotype: A read error may account for a junction end that differs from germline. This chain joins TRBV7-2 and TRBJ2-7, with 9 bases matching TRBD2. Germline assignment: CDR1 SGHTA and CDR2 FQGNSA. The CDR3 loop spans 15 amino acids. CDR3 DNA sequence: TGTGCTAGCACCGGGGGGCGGGAGGGCCACTACGAGCAGTACTTC. Its translation is CASTGGREGHYEQYF.

Worth noting for this clonotype: No conserved phenylalanine or tryptophan is present at the end of the CDR3, so a read error is the likely explanation. The DNA is omitted, as the CDR3 cannot be located on it reliably, and the CDR3 follows TCRdb's listing. The chain is built from TRBV7-9 and TRBJ2-7; the DNA was not compared with TRBD2, the D call given in the table. CDR1 and CDR2 (germline): SEHNR, FQNEAQ (reference sequence). Inclusive of both ends, the CDR3 amounts to 8 amino acids. CDR3 sequence: CASINPAG.

At least ten counts were recorded for this clonotype. The J gene is TRBJ2-5, the V gene TRBV7-9; 12 bases match TRBD2. The CDR3 runs to 19 residues. CDR1 and CDR2 from the germline V gene are SEHNR and FQNEAQ (reference sequence). The V and J ends lost 0 bases and 3 bases, in that order; junction bases with no gene match: 11. The CDR3 DNA reads TGTGCCAGCAGCTTAGCCGGGACTAGCGGGCGGACTCCGAAAGAGACCCAGTACTTC. Protein product: CASSLAGTSGRTPKETQYF.

There are many counts of this clonotype. The chain carries TRBV13 and TRBJ2-7, with D possibly matching TRBD1 (6 bases). Per germline, CDR1 PRHDT and CDR2 FYEKMQ (reference sequence). V was cut by 5 bases and J by 4 bases, with 12 bases left in between. The CDR3 consists of 13 residues. The CDR3 DNA is TGTGCCAGCAGCCCACCGACAGGATACGAGCAGTACTTC. It yields the protein CASSPPTGYEQYF.

A few counts support this clonotype. The rearrangement joins TRBV24-1 to TRBJ1-5; 10 nucleotides align to TRBD1. V lost 11 bases to trimming and J lost 6 bases; unmatched junction nucleotides: 18. CDR1 and CDR2 (germline): KGHDR, SFDVKD. CDR3 length: 17 amino acids. This CDR3 reads CASSRPGDRGYSQPQHF. CDR3 nucleotide sequence: TGTGCCAGCTCTCGACCGGGGGACAGGGGATACTCTCAGCCCCAGCATTTT.